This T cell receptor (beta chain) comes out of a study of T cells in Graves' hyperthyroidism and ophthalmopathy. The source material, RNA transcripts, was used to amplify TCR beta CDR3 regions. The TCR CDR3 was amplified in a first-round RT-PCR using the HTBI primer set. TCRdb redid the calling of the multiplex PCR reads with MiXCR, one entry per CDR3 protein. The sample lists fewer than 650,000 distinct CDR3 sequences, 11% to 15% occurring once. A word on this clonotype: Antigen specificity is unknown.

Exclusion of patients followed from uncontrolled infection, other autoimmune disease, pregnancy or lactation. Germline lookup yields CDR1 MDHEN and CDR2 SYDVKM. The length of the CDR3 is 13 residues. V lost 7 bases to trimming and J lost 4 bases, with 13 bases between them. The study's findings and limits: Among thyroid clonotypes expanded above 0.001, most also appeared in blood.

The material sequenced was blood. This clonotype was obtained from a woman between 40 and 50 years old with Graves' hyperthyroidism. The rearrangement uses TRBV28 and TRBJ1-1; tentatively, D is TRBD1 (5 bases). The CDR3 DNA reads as TGTGCCAGCATTGCGGCGGGGACCACTGAAGCTTTCTTT. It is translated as CASIAAGTTEAFF.